One TCR beta chain is described in this entry. The sample is drawn from a study of blood T cell repertoires in COVID-19. The wider study: COVID-19 samples collected from the United States, Italy and Spain covered acute and convalescent phases. T cells, B-cell-depleted T cells, or PBMCs provided the cDNA or gDNA that served as material.

Per the original data handling: Amplification of reference gene primers was used by the study to estimate nucleated cell counts. Produced via immunoSEQ multiplex PCR; TCRdb's table is partial and in-frame only. That table supplies the V and J calls and clone size; D and trimming were determined from the DNA. The sample comprises under 200,000 clones, 60% to 85% of which are singletons, and around 2.8% rests with the top ten. The germline V gene has CDR1 SEHNR and CDR2 FQNEAQ (reference sequence). This CDR3 has 11 residues. Trimming stripped 5 bases from V and 7 bases from J, with 9 bases between. J is TRBJ2-7 and V is TRBV7-9; perhaps TRBD2 as D (5 bases). The sequence derives from a man aged 70-80 years with acute or convalescent COVID-19. Sequenced material: peripheral blood. CDR3 in DNA: TGTGCCAGCAGCCCCGGCGGGGAGCAGTACTTC. This gives the protein CASSPGGEQYF.